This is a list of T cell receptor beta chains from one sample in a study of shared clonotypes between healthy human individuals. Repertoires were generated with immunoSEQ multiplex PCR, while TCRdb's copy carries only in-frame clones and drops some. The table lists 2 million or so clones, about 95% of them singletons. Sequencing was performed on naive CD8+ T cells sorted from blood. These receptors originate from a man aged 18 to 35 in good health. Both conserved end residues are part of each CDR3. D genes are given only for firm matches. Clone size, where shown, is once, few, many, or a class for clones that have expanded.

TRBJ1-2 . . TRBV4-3 CASSQDLRHGYGYTF TGCGCCAGCAGCCAAGATCTTCGGCACGGCTATGGCTACACCTTC
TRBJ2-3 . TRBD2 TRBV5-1 CASSLESSGRAGDTQYF TGCGCCAGCAGCTTGGAGTCTAGCGGGAGGGCCGGAGATACGCAGTATTTT
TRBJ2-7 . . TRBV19 CASSPSPYEQYF TGTGCCAGTAGTCCGAGTCCCTACGAGCAGTACTTC
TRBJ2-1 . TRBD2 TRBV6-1 CASSEAGLAGTNEQFF TGTGCCAGCAGTGAGGCGGGACTAGCAGGAACAAATGAGCAGTTCTTC
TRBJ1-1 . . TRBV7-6 CASSLVGDGGTEAFF TGTGCCAGCAGCTTAGTTGGGGATGGCGGCACTGAAGCTTTCTTT
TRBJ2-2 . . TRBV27 CASSLTGEYTGELFF TGTGCCAGCAGTTTGACGGGAGAGTACACCGGGGAGCTGTTTTTT
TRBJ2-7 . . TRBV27 CASSSYRAGYEQYF TGTGCCAGCAGTTCGTACAGGGCTGGGTACGAGCAGTACTTC
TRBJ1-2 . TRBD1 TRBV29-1 CSAPGTGVLGYTF TGCAGCGCTCCCGGGACAGGAGTACTTGGCTACACCTTC
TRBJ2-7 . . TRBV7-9 CASSNPPEGGGSYEQYF TGTGCCAGCAGCAACCCCCCGGAGGGTGGCGGATCCTACGAGCAGTACTTC
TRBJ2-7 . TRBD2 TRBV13 CASSLGGLAYEQYF TGTGCCAGCAGCTTAGGTGGACTAGCCTACGAGCAGTACTTC
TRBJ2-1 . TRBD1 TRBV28 CASSPGQGHNEQFF TGTGCCAGCAGTCCAGGACAGGGACACAATGAGCAGTTCTTC
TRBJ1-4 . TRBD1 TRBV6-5 CASSYRSGQREKLFF TGTGCCAGCAGTTACCGGTCGGGACAGAGGGAAAAACTGTTTTTT
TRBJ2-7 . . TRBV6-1 CASSEAGTSAYEQYF TGTGCCAGCAGTGAAGCGGGGACATCTGCCTACGAGCAGTACTTC
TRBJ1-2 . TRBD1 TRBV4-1 CASSQDWTGEDYGYTF TGCGCCAGCAGCCAAGATTGGACAGGGGAGGACTATGGCTACACCTTC
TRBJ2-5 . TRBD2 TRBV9 CASSETSGGYIQETQYF TGTGCCAGCAGCGAGACTAGCGGGGGGTATATCCAAGAGACCCAGTACTTC
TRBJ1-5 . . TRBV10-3 CAISETKGQPQHF TGTGCCATCAGTGAAACTAAGGGTCAGCCCCAGCATTTT
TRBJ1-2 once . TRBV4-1 CASSQDREASLLNYGYTF TGCGCCAGCAGCCAAGATCGTGAAGCCTCCCTATTAAACTATGGCTACACCTTC
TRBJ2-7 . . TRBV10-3 CAISGRSYEQYF TGTGCCATCTCAGGGAGGTCCTACGAGCAGTACTTC
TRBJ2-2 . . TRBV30 CAWDGVGSGELFF TGTGCCTGGGACGGTGTAGGGAGCGGGGAGCTGTTTTTT
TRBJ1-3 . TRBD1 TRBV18 CASGTGAAGNTIYF TGTGCCAGCGGGACAGGGGCAGCTGGAAACACCATATATTTT
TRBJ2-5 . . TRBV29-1 CSVDQAGPSQETQYF TGCAGCGTTGATCAGGCAGGGCCCAGCCAAGAGACCCAGTACTTC
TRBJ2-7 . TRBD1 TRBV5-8 CASSLTGGSSYEQYF TGTGCCAGCAGCTTGACAGGGGGCTCTTCCTACGAGCAGTACTTC
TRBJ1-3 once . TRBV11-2 CASSLGNSGNTIYF TGTGCCAGCAGCTTAGGGAACTCTGGAAACACCATATATTTT
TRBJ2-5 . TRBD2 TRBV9 CASSVGLAGTETQYF TGTGCCAGCAGCGTAGGCCTAGCGGGAACCGAGACCCAGTACTTC
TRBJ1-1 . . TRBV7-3 CAFSRGDTEAFF TGTGCCTTTTCTAGGGGTGACACTGAAGCTTTCTTT
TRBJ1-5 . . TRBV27 CASSAGPREPQHF TGTGCCAGCAGTGCAGGGCCCAGGGAGCCCCAGCATTTT
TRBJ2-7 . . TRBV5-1 CASSWYGGEQYF TGCGCCAGCAGCTGGTACGGTGGCGAGCAGTACTTC
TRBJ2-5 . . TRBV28 CASSGHYQETQYF TGTGCCAGCAGCGGACACTACCAAGAGACCCAGTACTTC
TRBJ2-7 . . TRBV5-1 CASSLVRGIEQYF TGCGCCAGCAGCTTGGTAAGGGGGATCGAGCAGTACTTC
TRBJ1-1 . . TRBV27 CASSLSLHINEAFF TGTGCCAGCAGTTTATCCCTCCACATAAATGAAGCTTTCTTT
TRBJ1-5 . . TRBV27 CASSLYAGTHQPQHF TGTGCCAGCAGTTTATATGCAGGAACTCATCAGCCCCAGCATTTT
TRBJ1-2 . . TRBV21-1 CASSKARGASGIYGYTF TGTGCCAGCAGCAAAGCTAGGGGCGCCTCCGGAATCTATGGCTACACCTTC
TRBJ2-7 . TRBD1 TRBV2 CASSDWGQDVYEQYF TGTGCCAGCAGTGATTGGGGACAGGACGTCTACGAGCAGTACTTC
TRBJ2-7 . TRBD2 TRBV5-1 CASSLGEGPYEQYF TGCGCCAGCAGCTTGGGGGAGGGCCCCTACGAGCAGTACTTC
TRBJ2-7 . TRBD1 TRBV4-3 CASSQDGWGTGGYEQYF TGCGCCAGCAGCCAAGATGGGTGGGGGACAGGGGGCTACGAGCAGTACTTC
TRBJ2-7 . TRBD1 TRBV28 CASSFIGDRGLDEQYF TGTGCCAGCAGTTTTATAGGAGACAGGGGGCTAGACGAGCAGTACTTC
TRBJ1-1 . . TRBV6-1 CASSAGVSGTEAFF TGTGCCAGCAGCGCTGGGGTCTCGGGCACTGAAGCTTTCTTT
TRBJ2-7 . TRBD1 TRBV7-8 CASSLGQGTPYEQYF TGTGCCAGCAGCCTCGGACAGGGAACCCCCTACGAGCAGTACTTC
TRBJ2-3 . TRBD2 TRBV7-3 CASSGRTSGAWGETDTQYF TGTGCCAGCAGCGGGCGGACTAGCGGGGCCTGGGGAGAGACAGATACGCAGTATTTT
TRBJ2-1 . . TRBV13 CASSFVGGYEQFF TGTGCCAGCAGCTTTGTCGGAGGTTATGAGCAGTTCTTC
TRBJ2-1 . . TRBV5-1 CASRYDPSSGNEQFF TGCGCCAGCAGATACGACCCTAGCTCGGGCAATGAGCAGTTCTTC
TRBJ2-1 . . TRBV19 CASSIGSNEQFF TGTGCCAGTAGTATAGGTTCGAATGAGCAGTTCTTC
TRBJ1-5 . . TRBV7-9 CASSLGTVGTNQPQHF TGTGCCAGCAGCTTGGGGACGGTGGGGACCAATCAGCCCCAGCATTTT
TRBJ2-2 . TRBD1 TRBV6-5 CASSPGTGVSGELFF TGTGCCAGCAGTCCCGGGACAGGGGTTTCCGGGGAGCTGTTTTTT
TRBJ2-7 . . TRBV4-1 CASSQDSAGGAYEQYF TGCGCCAGCAGCCAAGATTCCGCAGGGGGGGCCTACGAGCAGTACTTC